This TCR beta chain came from a study of beta chain features in type 1 diabetes. In the study overall: Examination covered over 85,000,000 sorted cells spanning all samples. Study observations and caveats: People with Type 1 diabetes carried modestly yet significantly shorter TCRB CDR3s in all four CD4+ subsets.

This clone came up a few times. The antigen is unknown. cDNA synthesis used the whole RNA isolate, giving expressed TCRB sequences. Read counts averaged roughly 3.7 million for samples of naive, central memory and regulatory T cells. The repertoire was sequenced with immunoSEQ multiplex PCR; TCRdb's copy has only in-frame clones and lacks some. This table holds fewer than 400,000 clones, approximately 8% found once. The CDR3 runs 16 residues. The germline V and J ends were trimmed by 3 bases and 6 bases, with 19 bases remaining between them. Germline lookup yields CDR1 SEHNR and CDR2 FQNEAQ (reference sequence).

The sequenced material came from central memory CD4+ T cells from blood. The clonotype comes from a woman under 30 in good health. The rearrangement links TRBV7-9 to TRBJ2-3, with D perhaps matching TRBD2 (6 bases). Here the CDR3 reads CASSFWGLRDWDTQYF. The DNA of the CDR3 is TGTGCCAGCAGCTTTTGGGGCTTGAGGGACTGGGATACGCAGTATTTT.